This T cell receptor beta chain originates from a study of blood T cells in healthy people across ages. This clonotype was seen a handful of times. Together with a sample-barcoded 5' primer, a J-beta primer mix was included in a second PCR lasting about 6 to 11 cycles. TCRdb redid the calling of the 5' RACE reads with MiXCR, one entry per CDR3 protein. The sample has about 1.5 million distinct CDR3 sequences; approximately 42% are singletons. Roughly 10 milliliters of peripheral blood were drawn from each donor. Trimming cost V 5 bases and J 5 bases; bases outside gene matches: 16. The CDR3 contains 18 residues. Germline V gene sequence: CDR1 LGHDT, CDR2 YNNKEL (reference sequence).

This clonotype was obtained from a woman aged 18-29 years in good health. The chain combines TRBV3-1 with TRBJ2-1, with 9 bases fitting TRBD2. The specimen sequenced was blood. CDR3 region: CASSSHTLAGDLNNEQFF. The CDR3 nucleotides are TGTGCCAGCAGCTCACATACTTTAGCGGGGGACCTCAACAATGAGCAGTTCTTC.